These 8 T cell receptor beta chains share one sample of origin, sequenced in a study of monozygotic twins with inflammatory bowel disease. TCRdb reprocessed the 5' RACE reads, with one entry per CDR3 protein and no DNA. The listing contains 330,000 or so distinct CDR3 sequences. The sequencing input was blood. The source is a human donor with ulcerative colitis or Crohn's disease, or a healthy co-twin of an affected twin (not recorded which).

The V and J genes are TRBV7-9 and TRBJ2-1; TCRdb designates TRBD2, a call that cannot be tested without DNA. There are 16 residues in the CDR3. The germline CDR1 and CDR2 sequences are SEHNR and FQNEAQ (reference sequence). The CDR3 sequence is CASVFGLAGVYNEQFF. The full variable domain, in which reference TRBV7-9 and TRBJ2-1 provide the parts outside the CDR3, is DTGVSQNPRHKITKRGQNVTFRCDPISEHNRLYWYRQTLGQGPEFLTYFQNEAQLEKSRLLSDRFSAERPKGSFSTLEIQRTEQGDSAMYLCASVFGLAGVYNEQFFGPGTRLTVL.

The chain has TRBV18 and TRBJ2-3. Germline CDR1 is KGHSH and CDR2 is LQKENI. CDR3 size: 14 residues. This chain's CDR3 is CASSPPTRADTQYF.

The rearrangement joins TRBV29-1 to TRBJ1-4; TCRdb reports TRBD1, a call that lacks DNA to check it against. The CDR3 is 13 amino acids. The V gene's germline CDR1 is SQVTM and CDR2 ANQGSEA. CDR3: CGGGGTGAEKLFF.

CDR3 protein: CSVGQGKNEQFF. The chain combines TRBV29-1 with TRBJ2-1; TCRdb selects TRBD1, and the lack of DNA leaves this call unchecked. Germline V gives CDR1 SQVTM, CDR2 ANQGSEA. There are 12 residues in the CDR3.

The chain joins TRBV30 to TRBJ2-7. Germline CDR1 reads GTSNPN; CDR2 reads SVGIG (reference sequence). The CDR3 contains 13 residues. The chain's CDR3 is CAWKAGTTYEQYF.

This chain uses TRBV2 with TRBJ2-4. The germline CDR1 and CDR2 sequences are SNHLY and FYNNEI. The CDR3 loop spans 14 amino acids. The CDR3 spells CASGVDLIRNIQYF.

The chain carries TRBV28 and TRBJ2-3; the D call from TCRdb, TRBD1, cannot be confirmed without DNA. The germline V gene has CDR1 MDHEN and CDR2 SYDVKM. This CDR3 has 14 amino acids. CDR3 region: CASRWTGESDTQYF.

The V call is TRBV7-2, the J call TRBJ1-5; TCRdb's D call of TRBD1 is untestable without DNA. This CDR3 has 13 amino acids. CDR1 is SGHTA, CDR2 FQGNSA, per germline. The chain's CDR3 is CASSAGVNQPQHF.